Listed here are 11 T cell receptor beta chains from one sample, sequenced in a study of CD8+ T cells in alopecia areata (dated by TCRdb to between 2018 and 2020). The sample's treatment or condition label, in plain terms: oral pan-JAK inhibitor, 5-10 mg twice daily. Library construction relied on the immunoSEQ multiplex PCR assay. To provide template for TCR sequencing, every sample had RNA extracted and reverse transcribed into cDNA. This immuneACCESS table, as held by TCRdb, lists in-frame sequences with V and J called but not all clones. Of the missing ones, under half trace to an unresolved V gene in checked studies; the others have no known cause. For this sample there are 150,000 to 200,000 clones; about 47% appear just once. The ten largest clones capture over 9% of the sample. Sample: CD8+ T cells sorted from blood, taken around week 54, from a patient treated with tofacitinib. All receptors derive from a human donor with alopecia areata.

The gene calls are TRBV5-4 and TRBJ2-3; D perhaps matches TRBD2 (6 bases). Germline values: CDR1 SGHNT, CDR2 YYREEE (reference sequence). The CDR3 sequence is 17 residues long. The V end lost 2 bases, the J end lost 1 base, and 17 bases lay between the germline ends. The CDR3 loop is CASSFPGAGHRTDTQYF. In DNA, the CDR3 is TGTGCCAGCAGCTTCCCTGGAGCGGGCCACCGCACAGATACGCAGTATTTT.

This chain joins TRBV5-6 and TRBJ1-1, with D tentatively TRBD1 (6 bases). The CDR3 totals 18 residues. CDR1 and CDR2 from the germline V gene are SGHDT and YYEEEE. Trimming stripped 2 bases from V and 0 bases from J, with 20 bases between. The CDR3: CASSLDVGGLIMNTEAFF. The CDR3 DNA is TGTGCCAGCAGCTTAGATGTCGGGGGGCTAATAATGAACACTGAAGCTTTCTTT.

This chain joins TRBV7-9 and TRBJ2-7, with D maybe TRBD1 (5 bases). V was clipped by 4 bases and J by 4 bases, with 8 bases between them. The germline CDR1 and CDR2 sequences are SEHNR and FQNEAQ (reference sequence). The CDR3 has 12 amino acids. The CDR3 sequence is CASSYDSYEQYF. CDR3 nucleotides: TGTGCCAGCAGCTACGACAGTTACGAGCAGTACTTC.

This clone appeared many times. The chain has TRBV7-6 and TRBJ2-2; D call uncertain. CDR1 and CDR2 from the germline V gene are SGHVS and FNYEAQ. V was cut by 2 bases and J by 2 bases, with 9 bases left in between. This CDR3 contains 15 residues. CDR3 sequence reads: CASSLQAGNTGELFF. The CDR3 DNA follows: TGTGCCAGCAGCTTACAAGCAGGCAACACCGGGGAGCTGTTTTTT.

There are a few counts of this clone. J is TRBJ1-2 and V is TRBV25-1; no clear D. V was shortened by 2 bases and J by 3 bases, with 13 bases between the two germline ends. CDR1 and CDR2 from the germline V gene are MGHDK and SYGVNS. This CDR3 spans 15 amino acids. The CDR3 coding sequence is TGTGCCAGCAGTGAACAGTTTCGGGCAGACTATGGCTACACCTTC. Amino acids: CASSEQFRADYGYTF.

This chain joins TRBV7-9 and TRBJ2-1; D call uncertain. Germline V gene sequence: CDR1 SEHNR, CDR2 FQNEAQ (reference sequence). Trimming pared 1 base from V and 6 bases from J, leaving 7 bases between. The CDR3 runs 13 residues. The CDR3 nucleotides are TGTGCCAGCAGCTTAGTTCCACTCAATGAGCAGTTCTTC. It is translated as CASSLVPLNEQFF.

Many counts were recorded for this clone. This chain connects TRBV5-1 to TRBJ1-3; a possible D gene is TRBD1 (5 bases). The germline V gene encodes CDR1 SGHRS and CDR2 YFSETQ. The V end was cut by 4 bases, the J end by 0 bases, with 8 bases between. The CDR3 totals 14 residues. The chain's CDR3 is CASSPDISGNTIYF. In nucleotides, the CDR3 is TGCGCCAGCAGCCCGGACATCTCTGGAAACACCATATATTTT.

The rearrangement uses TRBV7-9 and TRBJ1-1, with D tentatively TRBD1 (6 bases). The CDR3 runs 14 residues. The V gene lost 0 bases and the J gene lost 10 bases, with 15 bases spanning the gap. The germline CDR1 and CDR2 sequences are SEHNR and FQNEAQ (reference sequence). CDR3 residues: CASSLAQQGVLAFF. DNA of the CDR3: TGTGCCAGCAGCTTAGCGCAACAGGGAGTCCTAGCTTTCTTT.

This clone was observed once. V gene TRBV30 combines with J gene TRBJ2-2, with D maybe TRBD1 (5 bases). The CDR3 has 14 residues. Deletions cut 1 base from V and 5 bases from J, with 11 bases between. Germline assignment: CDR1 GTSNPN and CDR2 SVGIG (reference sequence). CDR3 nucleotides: TGTGCCTGGAGTGGTACAGGTCGAACCGGGGAGCTGTTTTTT. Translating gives CAWSGTGRTGELFF.

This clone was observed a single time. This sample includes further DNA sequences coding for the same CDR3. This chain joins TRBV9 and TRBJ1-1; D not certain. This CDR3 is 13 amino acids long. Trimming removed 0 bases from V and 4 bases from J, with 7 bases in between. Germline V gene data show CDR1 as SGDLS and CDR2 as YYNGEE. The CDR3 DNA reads TGTGCCAGCAGCGTAGGCGGTCGCACTGAAGCTTTCTTT. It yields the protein CASSVGGRTEAFF.

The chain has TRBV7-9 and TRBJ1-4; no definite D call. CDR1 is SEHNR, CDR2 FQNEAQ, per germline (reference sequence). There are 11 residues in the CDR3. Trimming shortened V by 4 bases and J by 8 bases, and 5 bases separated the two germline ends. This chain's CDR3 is CASSSSEKLFF. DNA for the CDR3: TGTGCCAGCAGCTCCAGCGAAAAACTGTTTTTT.